The present T cell receptor beta chain was sequenced within a study of CD8 T cells in ankylosing spondylitis. Study-level results: Clones linked to disease were reported to show significant enrichment in matched ankylosing spondylitis synovial fluid. Earlier reports found some motif variants in synovial fluid and blood in reactive arthritis. Ankylosing spondylitis blood seemed to carry a telltale TCR beta motif made of under 10 highly homologous variants.

Per germline, CDR1 ENHRY and CDR2 SYGVKD. This CDR3 has 17 residues. J lost 0 bases, V lost 6 bases, and 11 bases had no gene match. Quantitative barcoded 5'-RACE was used to prepare TCR beta libraries. One entry per CDR3 protein, called by TCRdb with MiXCR from the 5' RACE reads. In the table there are some 240,000 distinct CDR3 sequences, more than 20% of which are singletons. A word on this clonotype: Its antigen is as yet unknown. A read error may explain this, as a much larger clone is one base away.

The sequenced sample was blood, either unsorted or a sorted T cell fraction (not recorded which). This chain uses TRBV10-3 with TRBJ2-3, with 8 bases identical to TRBD2. The sequence was obtained from a male donor with ankylosing spondylitis or in good health (not recorded which). The CDR3 sequence: CAIRRTSRGQSTDTQYF. As DNA, the CDR3 is TGTGCCATCAGGAGGACTAGCCGGGGCCAAAGCACAGATACGCAGTATTTT.